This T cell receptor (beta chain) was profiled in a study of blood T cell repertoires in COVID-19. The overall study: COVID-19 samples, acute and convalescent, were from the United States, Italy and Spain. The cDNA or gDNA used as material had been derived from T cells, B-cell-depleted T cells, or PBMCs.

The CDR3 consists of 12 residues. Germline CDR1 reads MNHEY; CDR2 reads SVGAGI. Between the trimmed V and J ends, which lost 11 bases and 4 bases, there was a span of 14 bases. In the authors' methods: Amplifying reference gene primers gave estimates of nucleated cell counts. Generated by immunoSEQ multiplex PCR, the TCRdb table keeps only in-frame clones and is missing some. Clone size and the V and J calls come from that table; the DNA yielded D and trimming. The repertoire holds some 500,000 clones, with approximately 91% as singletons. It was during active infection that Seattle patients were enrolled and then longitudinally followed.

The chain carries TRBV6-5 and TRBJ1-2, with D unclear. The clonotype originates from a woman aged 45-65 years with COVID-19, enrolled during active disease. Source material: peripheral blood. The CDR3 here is CAGSTFSYGYTF. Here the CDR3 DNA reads TGTGCCGGGTCGACTTTTAGCTATGGCTACACCTTC.